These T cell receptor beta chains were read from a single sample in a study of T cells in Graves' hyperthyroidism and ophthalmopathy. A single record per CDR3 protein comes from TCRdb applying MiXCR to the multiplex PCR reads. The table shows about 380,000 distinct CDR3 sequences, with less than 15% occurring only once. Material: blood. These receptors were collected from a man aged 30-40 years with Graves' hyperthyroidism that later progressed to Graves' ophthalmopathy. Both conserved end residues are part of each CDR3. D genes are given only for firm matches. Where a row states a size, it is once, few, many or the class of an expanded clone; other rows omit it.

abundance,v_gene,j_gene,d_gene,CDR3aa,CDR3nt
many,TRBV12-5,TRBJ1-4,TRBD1,CASGLVGQGSSKLFF,TGTGCTAGTGGTTTGGTGGGACAGGGTTCCAGCAAACTGTTTTTT
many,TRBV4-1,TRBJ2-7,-,CASSNDLYEQYF,TGCGCCAGCAGCAACGACCTCTACGAGCAGTACTTC
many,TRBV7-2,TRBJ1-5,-,CASSQSQGTAQHF,TGTGCCAGCAGCCAATCCCAAGGTACAGCCCAGCATTTT
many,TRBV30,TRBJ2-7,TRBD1,CAWRNGETGRYEQYF,TGTGCCTGGAGAAATGGGGAGACAGGGCGGTACGAGCAGTACTTC
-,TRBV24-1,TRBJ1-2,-,CATSAHQDRSYGYTF,TGTGCCACCAGCGCGCACCAGGACCGCAGCTATGGCTACACCTTC
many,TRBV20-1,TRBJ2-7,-,CSAAGFPHEQYF,TGCAGTGCCGCCGGATTCCCCCACGAGCAGTACTTC
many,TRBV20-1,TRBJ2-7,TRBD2,CSASPAASGGGAYEQYF,TGCAGTGCTAGCCCCGCGGCTAGCGGGGGGGGGGCCTACGAGCAGTACTTC
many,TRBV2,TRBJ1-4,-,CASSTTGRRRNEWDEKLFF,TGTGCCAGCAGCACTACAGGAAGGAGGAGGAATGAATGGGATGAAAAACTGTTTTTT
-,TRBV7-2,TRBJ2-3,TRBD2,CASSDQGAGVSGTQYF,TGTGCCAGCAGCGACCAGGGAGCGGGGGTCTCTGGTACGCAGTATTTT
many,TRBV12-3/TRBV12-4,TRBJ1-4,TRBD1,CASSRGRNEKLFF,TGTGCCAGCAGCAGGGGGCGTAATGAAAAACTGTTTTTT
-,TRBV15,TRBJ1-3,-,CATSKRDGNTIYF,TGTGCCACCAGCAAGCGGGACGGGAACACCATATATTTT
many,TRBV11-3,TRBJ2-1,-,CASTVGVREQFF,TGTGCCAGCACCGTAGGTGTGCGGGAGCAGTTCTTC
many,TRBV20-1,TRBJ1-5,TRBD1,CSATTGESNQPQHF,TGCAGTGCTACGACAGGGGAGAGCAATCAGCCCCAGCATTTT
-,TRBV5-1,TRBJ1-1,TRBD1,CASTEGAIWSTEAFF,TGCGCCAGCACCGAGGGGGCAATTTGGAGCACTGAAGCTTTCTTT
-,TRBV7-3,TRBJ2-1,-,CASSLNVEGRYNEQFF,TGTGCCAGCAGCTTAAATGTGGAGGGACGCTACAATGAGCAGTTCTTC
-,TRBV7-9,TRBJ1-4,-,CASSLVDTKGGKLFF,TGTGCCAGCAGCTTAGTTGACACTAAAGGCGGAAAACTGTTTTTT
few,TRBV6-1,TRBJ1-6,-,CATRGRSYNSPLHF,TGTGCCACACGTGGACGCTCCTATAATTCACCCCTCCACTTT
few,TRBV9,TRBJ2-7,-,CASSVVGGSYEQYF,TGTGCCAGCAGCGTAGTGGGTGGGTCCTACGAGCAGTACTTC
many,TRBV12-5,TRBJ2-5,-,CASGLVYERTQETQYF,TGTGCTAGTGGTTTGGTATACGAGAGGACCCAAGAGACCCAGTACTTC
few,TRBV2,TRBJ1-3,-,CASSEAPSSGNTIYF,TGTGCCAGCAGTGAAGCACCCAGCTCTGGAAACACCATATATTTT
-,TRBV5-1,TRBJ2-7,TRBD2,CASSLQLAGSPYEQYF,TGCGCCAGCAGCTTGCAACTAGCGGGCAGCCCCTACGAGCAGTACTTC
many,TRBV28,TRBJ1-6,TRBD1,CASRRTGGFFNSPLHF,TGTGCCAGCAGACGGACAGGGGGCTTTTTTAATTCACCCCTCCACTTT
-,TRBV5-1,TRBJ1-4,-,CASSLSRRNEKLFF,TGCGCCAGCAGCCTCTCCAGGAGGAATGAAAAACTGTTTTTT
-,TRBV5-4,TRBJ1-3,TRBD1,CASSFDRGAGNTIYF,TGTGCCAGCAGCTTTGACAGGGGAGCAGGAAACACCATATATTTT
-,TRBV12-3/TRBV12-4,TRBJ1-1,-,CATLRGYTEAFF,TGTGCCACCCTCCGGGGTTACACTGAAGCTTTCTTT
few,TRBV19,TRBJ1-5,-,CASSLDSNPNQPQHF,TGTGCCAGTAGCCTCGACAGTAACCCTAATCAGCCCCAGCATTTT
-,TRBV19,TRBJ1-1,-,CASSIGHLSTEAFF,TGTGCCAGTAGTATAGGACACCTGAGCACTGAAGCTTTCTTT
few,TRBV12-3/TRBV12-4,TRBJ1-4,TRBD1,CASSLQGVTNEKLFF,TGTGCCAGCAGTCTTCAGGGGGTTACTAATGAAAAACTGTTTTTT
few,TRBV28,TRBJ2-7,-,CASKEQTIPEQYF,TGTGCCAGCAAGGAACAGACTATTCCCGAGCAGTACTTC
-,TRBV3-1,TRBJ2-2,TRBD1,CASSQDPLGRGLVGELFF,TGTGCCAGCAGCCAGGATCCCCTGGGCAGGGGGCTGGTCGGGGAGCTGTTTTTT
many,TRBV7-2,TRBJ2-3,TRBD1,CASSRGTGRWTDTQYF,TGTGCCAGCAGCCGCGGGACAGGGAGGTGGACAGATACGCAGTATTTT
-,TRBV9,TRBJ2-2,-,CASSVTGANTGELFF,TGTGCCAGCAGCGTAACCGGGGCGAACACCGGGGAGCTGTTTTTT
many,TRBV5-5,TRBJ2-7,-,CASSLGFNYEQYF,TGTGCCAGCAGCTTGGGGTTCAACTACGAGCAGTACTTC
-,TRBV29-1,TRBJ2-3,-,CSVERGTDTQYF,TGCAGCGTTGAAAGAGGCACAGATACGCAGTATTTT
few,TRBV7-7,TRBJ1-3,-,CASSPGVGSGNTIYF,TGTGCTAGCAGCCCGGGGGTTGGCTCTGGAAACACCATATATTTT
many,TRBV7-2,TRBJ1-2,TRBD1,CASSPTGTESRYGYTF,TGTGCCAGCAGTCCTACCGGGACAGAATCTCGCTATGGCTACACCTTC
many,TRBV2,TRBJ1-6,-,CASRGGSLSNSPLHF,TGTGCCAGCAGAGGGGGGAGCCTATCTAATTCACCCCTCCACTTT
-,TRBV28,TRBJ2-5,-,CASSPLLGEETQYF,TGTGCCAGCAGTCCTCTGCTGGGAGAAGAGACCCAGTACTTC
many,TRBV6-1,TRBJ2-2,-,CASAGTTTNTGELFF,TGTGCCAGCGCCGGGACAACAACTAACACCGGGGAGCTGTTTTTT
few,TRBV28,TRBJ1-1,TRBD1,CASSDRQGVNTEAFF,TGTGCCAGCAGTGACAGACAGGGGGTGAACACTGAAGCTTTCTTT
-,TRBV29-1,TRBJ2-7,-,CSVEDLNYEQYF,TGCAGCGTTGAAGATCTTAATTACGAGCAGTACTTC
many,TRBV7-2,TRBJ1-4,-,CASSQNPGHLNEKLFF,TGTGCCAGCAGCCAAAACCCGGGACACCTTAATGAAAAACTGTTTTTT
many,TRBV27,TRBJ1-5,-,CASSLRDNQPQHF,TGTGCCAGCAGTTTGAGGGACAATCAGCCCCAGCATTTT
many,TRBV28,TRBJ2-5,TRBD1,CASSPSGTGAVKTQYF,TGTGCCAGCAGTCCTTCCGGGACAGGGGCGGTGAAGACCCAGTACTTC
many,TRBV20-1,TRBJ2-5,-,CSANRQATETQYF,TGCAGTGCAAACAGACAGGCGACGGAGACCCAGTACTTC
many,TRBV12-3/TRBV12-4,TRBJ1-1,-,CASSFEGLDTEAFF,TGTGCCAGCAGTTTTGAGGGGTTGGACACTGAAGCTTTCTTT
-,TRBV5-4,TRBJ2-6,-,CASSANIYNSGANVLTF,TGTGCCAGCAGCGCAAACATATATAACTCTGGGGCCAACGTCCTGACTTTC